This TCR beta chain is drawn from a study of response to subunit inactivated influenza vaccine. General study findings and limits: Authors suggested few new T cells are recruited by each seasonal influenza vaccination.

TCRdb re-analysed the RT-PCR reads in MiXCR, keeping a single row per CDR3 protein. The sample yields 540,000 or so distinct CDR3 sequences, over 10% seen once. This clonotype was found a few times. The antigen remains undetermined. V was pared by 2 bases and J by 1 base, with 3 bases of the junction left unmatched. From germline, CDR1 is MNHEY and CDR2 SVGAGI. The CDR3 has 16 amino acids. This chain joins TRBV6-5 and TRBJ2-1, with 9 bases identical to TRBD2. This receptor was taken from a man in his fifties or sixties who received an inactivated influenza vaccine. Here the sequenced sample was PBMCs from blood, taken 40 to 50 days after vaccination. The CDR3 loop reads CASSYHLAGSYNEQFF. The DNA of the CDR3 is TGTGCCAGCAGTTACCACCTAGCGGGATCCTACAATGAGCAGTTCTTC.